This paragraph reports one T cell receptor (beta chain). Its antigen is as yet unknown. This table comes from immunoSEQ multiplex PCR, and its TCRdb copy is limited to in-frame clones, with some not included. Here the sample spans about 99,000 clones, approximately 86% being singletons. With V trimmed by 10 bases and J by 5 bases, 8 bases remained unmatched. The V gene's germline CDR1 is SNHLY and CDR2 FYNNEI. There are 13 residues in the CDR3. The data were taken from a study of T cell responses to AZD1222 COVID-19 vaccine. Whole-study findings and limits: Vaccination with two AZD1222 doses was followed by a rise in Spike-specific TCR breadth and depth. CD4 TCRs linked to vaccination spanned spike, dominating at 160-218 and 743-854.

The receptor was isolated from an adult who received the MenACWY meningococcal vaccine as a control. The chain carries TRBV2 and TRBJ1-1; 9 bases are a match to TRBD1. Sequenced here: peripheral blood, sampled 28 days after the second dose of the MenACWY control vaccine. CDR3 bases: TGTGCCACCCTTCGGACAGGGGTGACTGAAGCTTTCTTT. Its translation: CATLRTGVTEAFF. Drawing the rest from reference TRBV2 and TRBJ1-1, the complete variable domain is EPEVTQTPSHQVTQMGQEVILRCVPISNHLYFYWYRQILGQKVEFLVSFYNNEISEKSEIFDDQFSVERPDGSNFTLKIRSTKLEDSAMYFCATLRTGVTEAFFGQGTRLTVV.